This T cell receptor (beta chain) was documented in a study of blood T cell repertoires in COVID-19. Whole-study context: There were acute and convalescent COVID-19 samples, and they came from the United States, Italy and Spain.

The germline CDR1 and CDR2 sequences are SGHTA and FQGNSA. Trimming cost V 1 base and J 2 bases; bases outside gene matches: 5. This CDR3 is 15 amino acids long. As processed by the authors: From reference gene primer amplification, estimates of nucleated cell counts were derived. The table came from immunoSEQ multiplex PCR; TCRdb's copy has only in-frame clones and leaves some out. V, J and clone size derive from that table, while D and trimming were established from the DNA sequence. Of about 140,000 clones listed, 82% are singletons. The origin of this receptor is a woman over 75 with acute or convalescent COVID-19. The material sequenced was peripheral blood. V is TRBV7-2 and J is TRBJ2-7, with 7 nucleotides matching TRBD2. CDR3 DNA: TGTGCCAGCAGCTTAGAAGGGACTATGACCTACGAGCAGTACTTC. Its translation is CASSLEGTMTYEQYF.